This entry concerns a single TCR beta chain. This entry comes from a study of T-cell memory formation after mild COVID-19. TCRdb itself ran the 5' RACE reads through MiXCR, one entry per CDR3 protein. The sample has around 300,000 distinct CDR3 sequences, 12% to 15% seen once. Germline values: CDR1 SGHRS, CDR2 YFSETQ. Trimming took 3 bases from V and 4 from J, leaving 10 bases between them. CDR3 length: 14 residues. The chain joins TRBV5-1 to TRBJ2-2, with D perhaps TRBD1 (6 bases). What was sequenced was PBMCs or a T cell subset sorted from them (not recorded which). The clonotype comes from a man aged 18 to 29 who had mild COVID-19 (a few samples of this study predate the infection). Cell type and time point are not known. The CDR3 nucleotides are TGCGCCAGCAGCTCCGGCAGGGGCACCGGGGAGCTGTTTTTT. This encodes CASSSGRGTGELFF.